The 18 T cell receptor beta chains presented below share a single source sample, sequenced in a study of T cell changes during pregnancy in multiple sclerosis. TCRdb keeps only in-frame clones here, not all; method: immunoSEQ multiplex PCR. The sample shows over 50,000 clones, about 92% of them seen only once. Sequencing used peripheral blood, obtained in the second trimester of pregnancy. The receptors shown here come from a female donor with multiple sclerosis, enrolled in a pregnancy study.

The V gene is TRBV27, the J gene TRBJ2-3; 8 nucleotides match TRBD1. Trimming took 7 bases from V and 2 from J; bases not matched to a gene: 2. The germline gives CDR1 MNHEY, CDR2 SMNVEV (reference sequence). The CDR3 totals 13 residues. The CDR3 DNA reads TGTGCCAGCACAGGGGGCTCCACAGATACGCAGTATTTT. It codes for CASTGGSTDTQYF.

This rearrangement joins TRBV27 to TRBJ1-2, with D unresolved. Trimming removed 4 bases at V and 6 bases at J, with 12 bases between. This CDR3 has 13 residues. Germline lookup yields CDR1 MNHEY and CDR2 SMNVEV (reference sequence). CDR3: CASSYGEKDGYTF. CDR3 DNA: TGTGCCAGCAGTTACGGGGAGAAGGATGGCTACACCTTC.

The chain joins TRBV5-8 to TRBJ2-1; weak D call: TRBD1 (6 bases). The CDR3 contains 13 residues. Trimming cost V 5 bases and J 6 bases, with 12 bases left between them. Germline V CDR1 and CDR2: SGHTS, YDEGEE. The CDR3 loop is CASRIQGFNEQFF. Here the CDR3 DNA reads TGTGCCAGCAGAATACAGGGCTTCAATGAGCAGTTCTTC.

The chain combines TRBV9 with TRBJ1-2, with D unresolved. V was pared by 3 bases and J by 4 bases, with 13 bases between. Germline CDR1 is SGDLS and CDR2 is YYNGEE. The CDR3 loop spans 14 amino acids. CDR3 residues: CASSGLSTAYGYTF. In DNA form, the CDR3 reads TGTGCCAGCAGCGGTCTGTCTACAGCCTATGGCTACACCTTC.

The count of this clone is one. The chain employs TRBV9 and TRBJ2-1; 10 nucleotides match TRBD2. The CDR3 length is 16 residues. CDR1 and CDR2 from the germline V gene are SGDLS and YYNGEE. Germline trimming cut 0 bases from V and 5 bases from J; bases unmatched to any gene: 5. The CDR3 spells CASSVEPSGRHNEQFF. The CDR3 DNA reads TGTGCCAGCAGCGTAGAACCTAGCGGGAGACACAATGAGCAGTTCTTC.

The V gene is TRBV19, the J gene TRBJ1-1; no reliable D call. This CDR3 comprises 13 residues. Germline V lookup: CDR1 LNHDA, CDR2 SQIVND (reference sequence). Trimming removed 5 bases at V and 2 bases at J, with 9 bases between. CDR3 nucleotide sequence: TGTGCCAGTAGTCCGCAGGAAAACACTGAAGCTTTCTTT. It is translated as CASSPQENTEAFF.

For the CDR3, the DNA is TGTGCCAGCAGTTTAGCGGGAGGGATATACAATGAGCAGTTCTTC. This translates into CASSLAGGIYNEQFF. The chain joins TRBV28 to TRBJ2-1; 9 positions match TRBD2. V gave up 2 bases and J gave up 4 bases; unmatched junction bases: 3. Per germline, CDR1 MDHEN and CDR2 SYDVKM. The CDR3 is 15 amino acids.

This rearrangement joins TRBV27 to TRBJ2-3, with 10 bases fitting TRBD1. Trimming at V came to 5 bases and at J to 3 bases, leaving 8 bases not matched to a gene. The length of the CDR3 is 16 residues. Germline loops: CDR1 MNHEY, CDR2 SMNVEV (reference sequence). This CDR3 is CASSPRTGGRTDTQYF. The CDR3 coding sequence is TGTGCCAGCAGTCCAAGGACAGGGGGAAGGACAGATACGCAGTATTTT.

This clone was seen a single time. V gene TRBV6-1 combines with J gene TRBJ2-2, with 7 bases fitting TRBD2. This CDR3 spans 15 amino acids. Germline trimming cut 4 bases from V and 3 bases from J; bases unmatched to any gene: 5. The germline V gene encodes CDR1 MNHNS and CDR2 SASEGT. CDR3 loop: CASSAVAGDTGELFF. The CDR3 region has the DNA TGTGCCAGCAGTGCTGTAGCGGGTGACACCGGGGAGCTGTTTTTT.

The V and J genes are TRBV10-3 and TRBJ2-1, with 13 nucleotides matching TRBD2. Germline values: CDR1 ENHRY, CDR2 SYGVKD. This CDR3 is built from 19 residues. Losses at the gene ends were 2 bases for V and 10 bases for J; bases not matched to a gene: 17. CDR3 sequence: CAISEPPGTSGTGVWEQFF. The CDR3 DNA reads TGTGCCATCAGTGAGCCTCCCGGGACTAGCGGGACCGGAGTTTGGGAGCAGTTCTTC.

The genes are TRBV7-2 and TRBJ2-1, with TRBD2 matching over 9 bases. CDR3 length: 17 amino acids. J was trimmed by 7 bases and V by 0 bases; bases with no gene match: 10. Looked up from germline, CDR1 is SGHTA and CDR2 is FQGNSA. CDR3 sequence reads: CASSLASAGGPDNEQFF. CDR3 sequence (DNA): TGTGCCAGCAGCTTAGCATCGGCGGGAGGGCCGGATAATGAGCAGTTCTTC.

This clone was counted a single time. This chain joins TRBV28 and TRBJ2-7, with a weak D call TRBD1 (6 bases). The ends were cut back, 5 bases at V and 0 bases at J, with 20 bases in the middle. This CDR3 is 17 amino acids long. The germline gives CDR1 MDHEN, CDR2 SYDVKM. CDR3 bases: TGTGCCAGCAGTCCTTTCAGAACAGGGCCTTCCTCCTACGAGCAGTACTTC. The encoded protein is CASSPFRTGPSSYEQYF.

J is TRBJ1-1 and V is TRBV28; 9 bases line up with TRBD1. Losses at the gene ends were 6 bases for V and 5 bases for J; bases not matched to a gene: 10. The CDR3 runs 15 residues. CDR1 is MDHEN, CDR2 SYDVKM, per germline. The CDR3 loop reads CASREGQGGRTEAFF. The CDR3 nucleotides read TGTGCCAGCAGGGAGGGACAGGGAGGACGAACTGAAGCTTTCTTT.

The chain recombines TRBV4-1 with TRBJ2-7; TRBD1 matches 12 bases. V dropped 1 base and J dropped 6; count of bases not matched to a gene: 1. CDR1 and CDR2 from the germline V gene are MGHRA and YSYEKL. The CDR3 runs 14 residues. The CDR3 coding sequence is TGCGCCAGCAGCCAAGTGGGACAGGGGGCCGAGCAGTACTTC. Protein product: CASSQVGQGAEQYF.

The V and J genes are TRBV11-2 and TRBJ2-5; D might be TRBD2 (6 bases). The germline V and J ends were trimmed by 1 base and 5 bases, with 14 bases remaining between them. Germline CDR1 is SGHAT and CDR2 is FQNNGV. This CDR3 is 15 amino acids long. DNA for the CDR3: TGTGCCAGCAGCTTAGGGCCCCGCGCGGGGGAGACCCAGTACTTC. Translation gives CASSLGPRAGETQYF.

Here the CDR3 reads CASSMGGPKVETQYF. The CDR3 region has the DNA TGTGCCAGTAGTATGGGGGGGCCGAAAGTAGAGACCCAGTACTTC. The chain employs TRBV19 and TRBJ2-5; tentatively, D is TRBD2 (7 bases). Per the germline V gene, CDR1 is LNHDA and CDR2 is SQIVND (reference sequence). CDR3 length: 15 residues. Trimming took 3 bases from V and 4 from J, leaving 15 bases between them.

The CDR3 is CASSPRDDGRGSYEQYF. CDR3 nucleotide sequence: TGTGCCAGCAGCCCCCGGGACGACGGGCGGGGTTCCTACGAGCAGTACTTC. The chain has TRBV7-2 and TRBJ2-7; D is possibly TRBD2 (6 bases). CDR3 length equals 17 residues. The germline V gene has CDR1 SGHTA and CDR2 FQGNSA. V was trimmed by 5 bases and J by 1 base, leaving 21 bases between them.

J is TRBJ2-2 and V is TRBV19, with TRBD1 identical over 8 bases. CDR3 size: 15 residues. Trimming removed 10 bases from V and 4 bases from J; junction bases left unmatched: 11. CDR1 and CDR2 (germline): LNHDA, SQIVND (reference sequence). Here the CDR3 DNA reads TGTGCCACCATAGACAGGGGAACGGGCACCGGGGAGCTGTTTTTT. This translates into CATIDRGTGTGELFF.